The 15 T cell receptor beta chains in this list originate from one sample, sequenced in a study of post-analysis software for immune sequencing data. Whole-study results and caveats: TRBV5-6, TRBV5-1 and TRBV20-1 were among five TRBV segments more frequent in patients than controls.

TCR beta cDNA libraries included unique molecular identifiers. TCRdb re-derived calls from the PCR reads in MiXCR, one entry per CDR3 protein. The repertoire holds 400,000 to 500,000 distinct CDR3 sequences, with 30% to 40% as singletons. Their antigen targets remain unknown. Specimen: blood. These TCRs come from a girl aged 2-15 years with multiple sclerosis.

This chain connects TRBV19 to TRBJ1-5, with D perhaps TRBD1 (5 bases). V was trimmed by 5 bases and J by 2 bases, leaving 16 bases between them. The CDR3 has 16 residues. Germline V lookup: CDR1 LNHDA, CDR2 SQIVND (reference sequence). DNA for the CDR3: TGTGCCAGTAGTCCGGGGGGATGGGGAGGCAATCAGCCCCAGCATTTT. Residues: CASSPGGWGGNQPQHF.

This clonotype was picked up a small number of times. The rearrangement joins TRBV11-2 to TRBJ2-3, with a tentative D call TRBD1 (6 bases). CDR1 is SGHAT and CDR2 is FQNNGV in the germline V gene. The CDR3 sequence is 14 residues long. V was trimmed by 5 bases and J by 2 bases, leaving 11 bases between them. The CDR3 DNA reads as TGTGCCAGCAGCCAGCGGACAGTCACAGATACGCAGTATTTT. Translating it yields CASSQRTVTDTQYF.

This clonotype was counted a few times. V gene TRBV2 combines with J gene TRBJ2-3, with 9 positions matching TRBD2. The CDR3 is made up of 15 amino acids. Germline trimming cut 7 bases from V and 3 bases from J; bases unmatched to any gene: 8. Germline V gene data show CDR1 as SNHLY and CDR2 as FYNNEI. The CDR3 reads CASNPLAGSTDTQYF. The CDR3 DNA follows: TGTGCCAGCAATCCCCTAGCGGGATCGACAGATACGCAGTATTTT. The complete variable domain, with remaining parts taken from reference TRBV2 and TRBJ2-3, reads EPEVTQTPSHQVTQMGQEVILRCVPISNHLYFYWYRQILGQKVEFLVSFYNNEISEKSEIFDDQFSVERPDGSNFTLKIRSTKLEDSAMYFCASNPLAGSTDTQYFGPGTRLTVL.

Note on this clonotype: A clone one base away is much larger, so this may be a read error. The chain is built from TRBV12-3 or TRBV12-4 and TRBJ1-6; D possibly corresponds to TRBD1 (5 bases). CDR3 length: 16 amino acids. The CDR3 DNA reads TGTGCCAGCAGTCCCAGCACAGGCTCCTATGATTCACCCCTCCACTTT. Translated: CASSPSTGSYDSPLHF.

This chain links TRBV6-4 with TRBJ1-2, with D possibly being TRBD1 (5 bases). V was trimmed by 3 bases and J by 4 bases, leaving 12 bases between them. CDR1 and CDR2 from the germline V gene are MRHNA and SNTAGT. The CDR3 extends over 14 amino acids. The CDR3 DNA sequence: TGTGCCAGCAGTGATGGGGGACCTACCTATGGCTACACCTTC. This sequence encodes CASSDGGPTYGYTF.

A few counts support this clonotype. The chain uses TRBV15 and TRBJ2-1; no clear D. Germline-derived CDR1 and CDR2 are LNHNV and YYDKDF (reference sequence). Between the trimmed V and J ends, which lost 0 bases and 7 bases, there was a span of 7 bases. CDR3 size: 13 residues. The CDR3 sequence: CATSRDPTNEQFF. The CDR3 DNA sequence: TGTGCCACCAGCAGAGACCCAACAAATGAGCAGTTCTTC. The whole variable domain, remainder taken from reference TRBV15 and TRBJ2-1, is DAMVIQNPRYQVTQFGKPVTLSCSQTLNHNVMYWYQQKSSQAPKLLFHYYDKDFNNEADTPDNFQSRRPNTSFCFLDIRSPGLGDTAMYLCATSRDPTNEQFFGPGTRLTVL.

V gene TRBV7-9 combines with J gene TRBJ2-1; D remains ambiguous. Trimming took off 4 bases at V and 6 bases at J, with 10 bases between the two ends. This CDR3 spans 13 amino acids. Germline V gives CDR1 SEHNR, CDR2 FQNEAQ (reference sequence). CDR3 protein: CASSSLGPNEQFF. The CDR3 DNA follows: TGTGCCAGCAGCTCCCTTGGCCCCAATGAGCAGTTCTTC.

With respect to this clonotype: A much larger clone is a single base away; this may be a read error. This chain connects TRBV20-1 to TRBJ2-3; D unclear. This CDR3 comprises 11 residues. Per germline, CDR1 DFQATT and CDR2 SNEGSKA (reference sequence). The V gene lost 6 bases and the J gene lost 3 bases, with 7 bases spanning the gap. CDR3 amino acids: CSAPPTDTQYF. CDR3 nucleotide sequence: TGCAGTGCCCCGCCTACAGATACGCAGTATTTT.

CDR3 nucleotides: TGTGCCAGCAGTTTACTTGGAGCCGCAGGCTACACCTTC. It specifies CASSLLGAAGYTF. The chain is built from TRBV12-3 or TRBV12-4 and TRBJ1-2; D not resolved. Trimming stripped 2 bases from V and 8 bases from J, with 12 bases between. The CDR3 totals 13 residues.

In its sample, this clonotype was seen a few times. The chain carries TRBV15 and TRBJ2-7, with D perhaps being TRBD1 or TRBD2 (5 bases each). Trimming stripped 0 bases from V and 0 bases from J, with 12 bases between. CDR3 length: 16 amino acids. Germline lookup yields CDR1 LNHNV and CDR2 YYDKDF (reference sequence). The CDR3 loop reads CATSREGTLSSYEQYF. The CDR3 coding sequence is TGTGCCACCAGCAGAGAAGGGACGTTGAGCTCCTACGAGCAGTACTTC.

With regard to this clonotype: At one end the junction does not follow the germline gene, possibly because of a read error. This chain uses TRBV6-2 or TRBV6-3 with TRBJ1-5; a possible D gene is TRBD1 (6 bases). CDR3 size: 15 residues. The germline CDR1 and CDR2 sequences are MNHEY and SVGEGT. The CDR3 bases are TGTGCCAGCAGTTACGGGCAGGGGATTAATCAGCCCCGGCATTTT. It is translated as CASSYGQGINQPRHF.

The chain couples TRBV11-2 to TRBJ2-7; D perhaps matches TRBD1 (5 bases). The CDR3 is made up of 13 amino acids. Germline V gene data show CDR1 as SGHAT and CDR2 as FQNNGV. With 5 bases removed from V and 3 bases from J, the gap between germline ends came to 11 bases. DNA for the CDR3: TGTGCCAGCAGCGTTACAGGTTACTACGAGCAGTACTTC. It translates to CASSVTGYYEQYF.

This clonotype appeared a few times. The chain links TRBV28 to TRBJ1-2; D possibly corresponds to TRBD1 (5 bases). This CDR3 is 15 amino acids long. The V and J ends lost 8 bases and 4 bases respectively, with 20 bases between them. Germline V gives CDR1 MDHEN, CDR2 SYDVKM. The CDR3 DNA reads TGTGCCAGCGGGGGATATGAGCCAGGTTCCTATGGCTACACCTTC. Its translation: CASGGYEPGSYGYTF.

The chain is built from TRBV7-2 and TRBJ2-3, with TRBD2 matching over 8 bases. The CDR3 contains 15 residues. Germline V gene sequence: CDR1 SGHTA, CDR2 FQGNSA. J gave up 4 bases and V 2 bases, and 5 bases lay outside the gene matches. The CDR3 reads CASSLQAGDADTQYF. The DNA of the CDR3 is TGTGCCAGCAGCTTACAAGCGGGAGACGCAGATACGCAGTATTTT.

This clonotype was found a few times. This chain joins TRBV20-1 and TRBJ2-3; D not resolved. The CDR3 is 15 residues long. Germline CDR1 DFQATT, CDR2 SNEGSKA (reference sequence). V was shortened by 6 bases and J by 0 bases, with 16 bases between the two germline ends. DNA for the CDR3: TGCAGTGCCCCAGTGTCAAGGCAGAGCACAGATACGCAGTATTTT. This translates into CSAPVSRQSTDTQYF.